The clone carrying this T cell receptor beta chain was detected only once. The sample comes from a study of T cell responses to AZD1222 COVID-19 vaccine. Germline trimming cut 3 bases from V and 4 bases from J; bases unmatched to any gene: 3. Germline V gene lookup returns CDR1 SGHAT and CDR2 FQNNGV. CDR3 size: 15 residues. TCRdb keeps only in-frame clones here, not all; method: immunoSEQ multiplex PCR. This table holds roughly 140,000 clones, about 90% found once. Material: peripheral blood, obtained on day 0 of AZD1222 vaccination. The chain employs TRBV11-2 and TRBJ2-2; TRBD1 matches at 9 bases. The TCR comes from an adult in good health. The CDR3 nucleotides read TGTGCCAGCAGCTTGGACAGGGGTTTCACCGGGGAGCTGTTTTTT. Residues: CASSLDRGFTGELFF.